These 19 T cell receptor beta chains share one sample of origin, sequenced in a study of human T cells and chemical hapten exposure (TCRdb year 2021). The method behind the library was RACE. The sample was run on a NextSeq 500. TCRdb reworked the public reads: Q25 trimming with fastp, MiXCR clone assembly, productive beta chains retained. Every entry covers one CDR3 protein and lists the most common genes and DNA from its rows. This sample is represented by about 120,000 distinct CDR3 sequences; roughly 13% of them were singletons. The top ten clones comprise approximately 2.6% of the sample. The time point label here, explained by the study, means: pre-sensitization, week 0. The treatment or condition label, as the study defines it: therapeutic diphenylcyclopropenone sensitization with weekly scalp DPC. Sample: whole blood, taken in connection with sensitization to the hapten diphenylcyclopropenone (DPC). These receptors originate from a woman in her late teens or twenties with alopecia areata. Some clones in this sample may be carry-over from other donors' samples.

There are a few counts of this clonotype. CDR3 sequence: CSIYEGGSYNEQFF. The DNA of the CDR3 is TGCAGCATCTACGAGGGGGGCTCCTACAATGAGCAGTTCTTC. The rearrangement links TRBV29-1 to TRBJ2-1; D is tentatively TRBD1 or TRBD2 (6 bases each). CDR1 is SQVTM, CDR2 ANQGSEA, per germline. V dropped 8 bases and J dropped 0 bases, with 14 bases sitting between them. The CDR3 runs to 14 residues.

This clonotype was seen a handful of times. The chain is built from TRBV20-1 and TRBJ2-5; D unresolved. Trimming removed 3 bases at V and 5 bases at J, with 7 bases between. The CDR3 runs to 11 residues. Germline V gene data show CDR1 as DFQATT and CDR2 as SNEGSKA (reference sequence). In nucleotides, the CDR3 is TGCAGTGCTAGGAGCGTGGAGACCCAGTACTTC. This gives the protein CSARSVETQYF.

The chain couples TRBV20-1 to TRBJ2-7; either TRBD1 or TRBD2 may fit D (5 bases each). CDR3 length: 15 residues. V dropped 0 bases and J dropped 2 bases, with 14 bases sitting between them. Germline-derived CDR1 and CDR2 are DFQATT and SNEGSKA (reference sequence). CDR3 sequence: CSARDLGTGPYEQYF. DNA of the CDR3: TGCAGTGCTAGAGATCTAGGGACGGGTCCCTACGAGCAGTACTTC.

V gene TRBV15 combines with J gene TRBJ1-6; 9 bases match TRBD1. This CDR3 has 17 residues. Germline CDR1 and CDR2: LNHNV and YYDKDF (reference sequence). V lost 0 bases and J lost 10; bases outside the gene matches: 10. The CDR3: CATSRDRQGVGESPLHF. The DNA for the CDR3 is TGTGCCACCAGCAGAGATCGACAGGGGGTCGGCGAATCACCCCTCCACTTT.

The chain recombines TRBV6-4 with TRBJ2-1; 10 bases line up with TRBD2. Looked up from germline, CDR1 is MRHNA and CDR2 is SNTAGT. After removal of 5 bases from V and 9 bases from J, the junction contained 10 bases not matched to a gene. CDR3 length: 15 amino acids. The CDR3 spells CASSRERGGIGEQFF. CDR3 bases: TGTGCCAGCAGTCGTGAGCGGGGGGGTATCGGTGAGCAGTTCTTC.

This clonotype came up many times. The rearrangement joins TRBV5-1 to TRBJ1-6, with D unclear. V lost 0 bases to trimming and J lost 7 bases, with 11 bases between them. The CDR3 covers 15 residues. CDR1 is SGHRS and CDR2 is YFSETQ in the germline V gene. CDR3 sequence (DNA): TGCGCCAGCAGCTTGGGGGAAGGGCCGAATTCACCCCTCCACTTT. Translation: CASSLGEGPNSPLHF. Using reference TRBV5-1 and TRBJ1-6 for the parts outside the CDR3, the full variable domain is KAGVTQTPRYLIKTRGQQVTLSCSPISGHRSVSWYQQTPGQGLQFLFEYFSETQRNKGNFPGRFSGRQFSNSRSEMNVSTLELGDSALYLCASSLGEGPNSPLHFGNGTRLTVT.

This sequence joins TRBV6-1 and TRBJ1-2; tentatively, D is TRBD1 (5 bases). CDR3 length: 13 amino acids. From germline, CDR1 is MNHNS and CDR2 SASEGT. Trimming pared 3 bases from V and 5 bases from J, leaving 10 bases between. The CDR3 nucleotides read TGTGCCAGCAGTGAGCACGCAGGGTATGGCTACACCTTC. It translates to CASSEHAGYGYTF.

This clonotype was counted between two and nine times. The V call is TRBV6-5, the J call TRBJ2-3; D might be TRBD1 or TRBD2, each matching 6 bases. The germline V gene has CDR1 MNHEY and CDR2 SVGAGI. This CDR3 spans 16 amino acids. V was shortened by 6 bases and J by 6 bases, with 22 bases between the two germline ends. CDR3 sequence (DNA): TGTGCCAGCAGCTCCCTCCCCGGGGGTAGGGGGGATACGCAGTATTTT. It specifies CASSSLPGGRGDTQYF.

CDR3 nucleotides: TGTGCCAGCAGCCAGTGGGACTCCGAGGGAGAGTTCTTC. This encodes CASSQWDSEGEFF. The chain combines TRBV3-1 with TRBJ2-1; a weak D match, TRBD2 (6 bases). The CDR3 contains 13 residues. The germline V gene encodes CDR1 LGHDT and CDR2 YNNKEL (reference sequence). The ends were cut back, 3 bases at V and 14 bases at J, with 17 bases in the middle.

This clonotype was detected a few times. The chain recombines TRBV9 with TRBJ2-3; 10 bases line up with TRBD2. From germline, CDR1 is SGDLS and CDR2 YYNGEE. The CDR3 has 15 amino acids. V shed 4 bases and J 4 bases; nucleotides not matched to a gene: 6. CDR3 coding DNA: TGTGCCAGCAGCCCCCGGAGCGGGAGGGCAGATACGCAGTATTTT. The encoded protein is CASSPRSGRADTQYF.

The chain is built from TRBV7-2 and TRBJ2-3; D ambiguous. Looked up from germline, CDR1 is SGHTA and CDR2 is FQGNSA. V was pared by 0 bases and J by 0 bases, with 10 bases between. This CDR3 has 16 amino acids. CDR3 sequence: CASSLAQIASTDTQYF. The CDR3 DNA reads as TGTGCCAGCAGCTTAGCGCAGATAGCCAGCACAGATACGCAGTATTTT.

The chain is built from TRBV10-3 and TRBJ1-1; TRBD1 might be the D (5 bases). The CDR3 extends over 15 amino acids. Germline V gives CDR1 ENHRY, CDR2 SYGVKD. The V and J ends lost 3 bases and 5 bases respectively, with 16 bases between them. CDR3 DNA sequence: TGTGCCATCAGTGATGAAGGGGCATATAGGACTGAAGCTTTCTTT. This codes for CAISDEGAYRTEAFF.

This clonotype showed up just a few times. The chain employs TRBV9 and TRBJ2-7, with D unclear. V gave up 0 bases and J gave up 6 bases, with 10 bases separating them. Germline V gives CDR1 SGDLS, CDR2 YYNGEE. CDR3 length equals 13 residues. The DNA for the CDR3 is TGTGCCAGCAGCGTAGTTTTGGGAAGCGAGCAGTACTTC. Its translation: CASSVVLGSEQYF.

This clonotype was observed a few times. The rearrangement uses TRBV27 and TRBJ1-2; 7 bases fit TRBD1. The CDR3 extends over 15 amino acids. The trim removed 6 bases at V and 5 bases at J, leaving 12 bases unmatched. Germline CDR1 is MNHEY and CDR2 is SMNVEV (reference sequence). CDR3 region: CASRGFTGVRYGYTF. CDR3 sequence (DNA): TGTGCCAGCAGGGGATTCACAGGGGTTAGATATGGCTACACCTTC.

This chain uses TRBV6-1 with TRBJ1-6; no clear D gene. Looked up from germline, CDR1 is MNHNS and CDR2 is SASEGT. The CDR3 covers 16 residues. The V end lost 5 bases, the J end lost 0 bases, and 11 bases lay between the germline ends. The CDR3 protein is CASSPRLSSYNSPLHF. CDR3 nucleotides: TGTGCCAGCAGTCCACGCCTGAGCTCCTATAATTCACCCCTCCACTTT.

This chain uses TRBV27 with TRBJ2-5; a possible D gene is TRBD2 (6 bases). This CDR3 is 14 amino acids long. V was clipped by 2 bases and J by 0 bases, with 7 bases between them. Germline values: CDR1 MNHEY, CDR2 SMNVEV (reference sequence). The CDR3 spells CASSLGGNQETQYF. CDR3 DNA sequence: TGTGCCAGCAGTTTAGGCGGGAACCAAGAGACCCAGTACTTC.

This clonotype was seen more than once but under ten times. The chain couples TRBV7-2 to TRBJ2-3, with TRBD2 matching over 9 bases. J gave up 2 bases and V 5 bases, and 5 bases lay outside the gene matches. Germline assignment: CDR1 SGHTA and CDR2 FQGNSA. This CDR3 spans 15 amino acids. The CDR3 reads CASSTSGFSTDTQYF. CDR3 coding DNA: TGTGCCAGCAGCACTAGCGGGTTCTCCACAGATACGCAGTATTTT. Full variable domain (outside the CDR3, taken from reference TRBV7-2 and TRBJ2-3): GAGVSQSPSNKVTEKGKDVELRCDPISGHTALYWYRQSLGQGLEFLIYFQGNSAPDKSGLPSDRFSAERTGGSVSTLTIQRTQQEDSAVYLCASSTSGFSTDTQYFGPGTRLTVL.

This clonotype was seen repeatedly, ten times or more. V and J are TRBV6-5 and TRBJ2-3; TRBD1 agrees at 8 bases. The J segment lost 0 bases and the V segment lost 8 bases, leaving 7 bases of the junction unmatched. Germline V gives CDR1 MNHEY, CDR2 SVGAGI. The CDR3 is 15 amino acids. The CDR3 sequence: CASGGQGLSTDTQYF. CDR3 DNA sequence: TGTGCCAGCGGCGGACAGGGTCTGAGCACAGATACGCAGTATTTT.

The J gene is TRBJ1-1, the V gene TRBV20-1, with D unresolved. The germline V gene has CDR1 DFQATT and CDR2 SNEGSKA (reference sequence). CDR3 length: 12 amino acids. V lost 6 bases and J 4 bases, leaving 12 bases between the germline ends. The CDR3: CSAEDQRTEAFF. In nucleotides, the CDR3 is TGCAGTGCGGAAGACCAGCGCACTGAAGCTTTCTTT.